This T cell receptor beta chain was identified in a study of blood T cells in healthy people across ages. Germline V lookup: CDR1 MNHEY, CDR2 SMNVEV (reference sequence). The V end was cut by 8 bases, the J end by 7 bases, with 12 bases between. The CDR3 is 13 residues long. In this sample, this clonotype turned up a few times. For the second PCR, which ran for about 6 to 11 cycles, a sample-barcoded 5' primer and a J-beta primer mix were used. All samples yielded 2.5 million or more CDR3-containing paired-end reads. One entry per CDR3 protein, called by TCRdb with MiXCR from the 5' RACE reads. The data contain about 640,000 distinct CDR3 sequences, approximately 59% of them singletons.

Sequenced sample: blood. The clonotype originates from a man aged 60 to 69 in good health. The chain uses TRBV27 and TRBJ1-6, with D possibly being TRBD1 (5 bases). CDR3 sequence reads: CASSAGNNSPLHF. The CDR3 coding sequence is TGTGCCAGCTCGGCAGGGAACAATTCACCCCTCCACTTT.